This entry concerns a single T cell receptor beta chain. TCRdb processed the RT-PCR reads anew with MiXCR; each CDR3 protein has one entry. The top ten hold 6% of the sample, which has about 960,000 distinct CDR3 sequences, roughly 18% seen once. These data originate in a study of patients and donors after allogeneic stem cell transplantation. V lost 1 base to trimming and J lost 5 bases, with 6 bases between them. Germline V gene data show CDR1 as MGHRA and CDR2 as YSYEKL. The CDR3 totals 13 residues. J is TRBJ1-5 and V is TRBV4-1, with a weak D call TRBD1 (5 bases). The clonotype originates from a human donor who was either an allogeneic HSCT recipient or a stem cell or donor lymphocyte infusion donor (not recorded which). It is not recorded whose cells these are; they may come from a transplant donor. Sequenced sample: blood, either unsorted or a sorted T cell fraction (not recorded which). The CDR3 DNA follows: TGCGCCAGCAGCCAAGTGGGGGATCAGCCCCAGCATTTT. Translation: CASSQVGDQPQHF.